The 14 T cell receptor beta chains given below trace back to one sample, sequenced in a study of blood T cells in healthy people across ages. Primed by a sample-barcoded 5' primer and a J-beta primer mix, a second PCR proceeded for about 6 to 11 cycles. Using its own MiXCR run on the 5' RACE reads, TCRdb lists one record per CDR3 protein. Of almost 1 million distinct CDR3 sequences in the sample, roughly half were seen once. Material for sequencing was blood. Receptors originate from a woman aged 55-70 years in good health.

This clonotype was seen many times. The gene calls are TRBV7-9 and TRBJ2-5; perhaps TRBD2 as D (6 bases). Trimming shortened V by 3 bases and J by 2 bases, and 13 bases separated the two germline ends. The CDR3 runs 15 residues. CDR1 and CDR2 from the germline V gene are SEHNR and FQNEAQ (reference sequence). CDR3 sequence reads: CASSLAGLTQETQYF. The CDR3 nucleotides read TGTGCCAGCAGCTTGGCGGGACTTACGCAAGAGACCCAGTACTTC.

The V call is TRBV2, the J call TRBJ2-1; 10 bases match TRBD2. The length of the CDR3 is 15 residues. From germline, CDR1 is SNHLY and CDR2 FYNNEI. V shed 7 bases, J shed 6 bases, and the junction held 9 bases outside the gene matches. CDR3 nucleotide sequence: TGTGCCAGCACCGAGGGGGCTAGCGGGAGCAATGAGCAGTTCTTC. This codes for CASTEGASGSNEQFF.

This sequence joins TRBV21-1 and TRBJ2-3; the table's TRBD1 call for D was not verified on the DNA. TRBV21-1 constitutes a pseudogene. The CDR3 is made up of 19 amino acids. CDR3 nucleotides: TGTGCCAGCAGCAGAACAGGGCCAAGAGGTCGGACTAGCACAGATACGCAGTATTTT. Translated: CASSRTGPRGRTSTDTQYF.

The chain combines TRBV3-1 with TRBJ1-2; 7 bases agree with TRBD1. Germline V gives CDR1 LGHDT, CDR2 YNNKEL (reference sequence). The CDR3 length is 14 residues. V lost 4 bases to trimming and J lost 7 bases; unmatched junction nucleotides: 9. The CDR3 DNA reads as TGTGCCAGCAGCCCTGGACAGGCTAATCCTGGCTACACCTTC. Translating gives CASSPGQANPGYTF.

The chain recombines TRBV5-1 with TRBJ1-1, with D possibly TRBD1 on 6 matching bases. Germline V gene data show CDR1 as SGHRS and CDR2 as YFSETQ. V gave up 2 bases and J gave up 4 bases, with 12 bases separating them. CDR3 length equals 14 residues. CDR3 protein: CASSLQGSGTEAFF. The CDR3 DNA reads TGCGCCAGCAGCTTACAGGGATCTGGCACTGAAGCTTTCTTT.

In this sample, this clonotype turned up once. One junction end disagrees with the germline gene, perhaps due to a read error. This rearrangement joins TRBV14 to TRBJ2-2; D gene uncertain. CDR1 and CDR2 (germline): SGHDN, FVKESK. The CDR3 is 13 amino acids. The CDR3 DNA reads TGTGCCAGCGGCCAAGTCCTCTTAGGGGAGCTGTTTTTT. It translates to CASGQVLLGELFF.

In its sample, this clonotype was seen a few times. The chain is built from TRBV10-3 and TRBJ2-7; 9 bases map to TRBD1. The trim removed 2 bases at V and 2 bases at J, leaving 4 bases unmatched. CDR3 length equals 15 residues. From germline, CDR1 is ENHRY and CDR2 SYGVKD. CDR3 residues: CAISERGQGPYEQYF. The DNA of the CDR3 is TGTGCCATCAGTGAGCGTGGACAGGGGCCCTACGAGCAGTACTTC.

This clonotype appeared a few times. The V and J genes are TRBV7-2 and TRBJ2-7; TRBD1 is a possible D gene (6 bases). The CDR3 loop spans 14 amino acids. The germline V and J ends were trimmed by 2 bases and 4 bases, with 12 bases remaining between them. CDR1 SGHTA and CDR2 FQGNSA come from the germline V gene. CDR3 nucleotide sequence: TGTGCCAGCAGCTTACCTGGACAGATGTACGAGCAGTACTTC. Protein product: CASSLPGQMYEQYF.

V gene TRBV14 combines with J gene TRBJ2-1; D is perhaps TRBD1 or TRBD2 (5 bases each). The length of the CDR3 is 16 residues. The V end lost 2 bases, the J end lost 15 bases, and 26 bases lay between the germline ends. Germline V CDR1 and CDR2: SGHDN, FVKESK. The CDR3 DNA sequence: TGTGCCAGCAGCCAAATGAGAGGGACCACGGGGCTTAAGGTGTTCTTC. This gives the protein CASSQMRGTTGLKVFF.

The table lists this clonotype with a few counts. The gene calls are TRBV29-1 and TRBJ2-3; D is ambiguous. CDR3 length equals 17 residues. The germline gives CDR1 SQVTM, CDR2 ANQGSEA. The V and J ends lost 5 bases and 2 bases respectively, with 23 bases between them. Here the CDR3 reads CSVRIGKYRVYTDTQYF. The CDR3, as DNA: TGCAGCGTTAGAATCGGCAAATATAGGGTATACACAGATACGCAGTATTTT.

The chain has TRBV28 and TRBJ1-1; tentatively, D is TRBD1 (5 bases). V was trimmed by 4 bases and J by 1 base, leaving 16 bases between them. CDR3 length: 16 residues. The germline gives CDR1 MDHEN, CDR2 SYDVKM. CDR3: CASSSATAGGNTEAFF. The CDR3 DNA reads as TGTGCCAGCAGTTCCGCGACAGCGGGGGGGAACACTGAAGCTTTCTTT.

This chain joins TRBV6-6 and TRBJ2-7; D remains unclear. Trimming shortened V by 2 bases and J by 3 bases, and 8 bases separated the two germline ends. Per germline, CDR1 MNHNY and CDR2 SVGAGI (reference sequence). The CDR3 spans 13 residues. The CDR3 DNA sequence: TGTGCCAGCAGTTACACGGAAGACTACGAGCAGTACTTC. Amino acid sequence: CASSYTEDYEQYF.

This chain links TRBV20-1 with TRBJ2-3, with no clear D. The V end was cut by 1 base, the J end by 2 bases, with 10 bases between. Germline V CDR1 and CDR2: DFQATT, SNEGSKA (reference sequence). The CDR3 spans 14 residues. The CDR3 sequence is CSARVADPTDTQYF. The CDR3 DNA follows: TGCAGTGCTAGAGTCGCGGACCCCACAGATACGCAGTATTTT.

The chain is built from TRBV5-1 and TRBJ2-5; 8 bases agree with TRBD2. TRBJ2-7 explains the end of the DNA better; the J call may be wrong. The CDR3 is 15 residues long. Germline V gene data show CDR1 as SGHRS and CDR2 as YFSETQ. Here the CDR3 DNA reads TGCGCCAGCAGCTTGAGAGCGGGAGTAGTAATCGAGCAGTACTTC. It codes for CASSLRAGVVIEQYF.